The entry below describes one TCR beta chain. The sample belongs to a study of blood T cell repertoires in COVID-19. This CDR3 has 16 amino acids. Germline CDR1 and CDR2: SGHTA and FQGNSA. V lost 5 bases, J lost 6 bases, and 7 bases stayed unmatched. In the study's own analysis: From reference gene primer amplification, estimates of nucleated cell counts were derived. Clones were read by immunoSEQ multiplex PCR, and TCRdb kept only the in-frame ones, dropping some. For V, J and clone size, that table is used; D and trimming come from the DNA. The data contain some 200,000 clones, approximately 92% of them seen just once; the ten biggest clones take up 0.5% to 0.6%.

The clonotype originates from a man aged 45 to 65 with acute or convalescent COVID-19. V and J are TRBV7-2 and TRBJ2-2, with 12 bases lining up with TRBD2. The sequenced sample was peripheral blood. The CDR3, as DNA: TGTGCCAGCAGCCCCTCTAGCGGGGGGGCCCCCGGGGAGCTGTTTTTT. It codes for CASSPSSGGAPGELFF.